This T cell receptor (beta chain) was found in a study of breast tumors, draining lymph nodes, adjacent tissues. Study-wide findings and caveats: Tumor and nontumor repertoires were significantly more similar in luminal-like than in basal-like breast cancer. Data fit most tumor T cells coming from lymph node, expanding in tumor. Data only fit, rather than demonstrated, lymph node origin of most tumor T cells. Compared with lymph nodes, tumors were less diverse; compared with nontumor tissue, more.

TCRdb independently ran MiXCR on the multiplex PCR reads; one entry per CDR3 protein. The table records approximately 90,000 distinct CDR3 sequences, about 27% of them present only once. This clonotype was detected many times. Antigen specificity is unknown. Axillary draining lymph nodes of breast cancer patients supplied the node samples. This CDR3 region has 13 residues. Germline CDR1 and CDR2: SGHVS and FQNEAQ. Trimming took off 3 bases at V and 6 bases at J, with 11 bases between the two ends. The genes are TRBV7-8 and TRBJ1-1; D may be TRBD1 (5 bases). The sequenced sample consisted of axillary lymph node tissue. The TCR was taken from a female donor with breast cancer. Some clones in this sample may be carry-over from other donors' samples. CDR3 residues: CASSLAPRAEAFF. For the CDR3, the DNA is TGTGCCAGCAGCTTGGCACCCAGGGCTGAAGCTTTCTTT.